This TCR beta chain was observed in a study of CD8+CD57+ T cells in acquired aplastic anemia. V was clipped by 4 bases and J by 2 bases, with 18 bases between them. Germline loops: CDR1 SGHNT, CDR2 YENEEA. The CDR3 covers 17 residues. Genomic DNA constituted the template upon which TCR beta VDJ and CDR3 profiling was performed. TCRdb ran MiXCR on the reads and lists one entry per CDR3 protein. The sample consists of 190,000 or so distinct CDR3 sequences, roughly 55% of them appearing once. The sample taken for sequencing was sorted CD4+, CD8+, or CD8+CD57+ T cells (not recorded which) from PBMCs. The sequence derives from a human donor in good health. The chain combines TRBV11-3 with TRBJ1-5, with D perhaps matching TRBD1 (5 bases). The CDR3 DNA follows: TGTGCCAGCAGCTCCCAGTCTGGGGGATGGGGCAATCAGCCCCAGCATTTT. Translation gives CASSSQSGGWGNQPQHF.